This T cell receptor beta chain was identified in a study of blood T cells in healthy people across ages. Study in general: For every two T cells, template switching captured about one barcoded beta molecule. Study-level results: Higher diversity and more naive CD4+ cells were features of long-lived donors, compared to aged donors.

The use of a sample-barcoded 5' primer and a J-beta primer mix characterized a second PCR of about 7 to 12 cycles. A template-switch adaptor that had 12 random nucleotides put a tag on each cDNA molecule. TCRdb re-analysed the 5' RACE reads in MiXCR, keeping a single row per CDR3 protein. The sample includes approximately 1.5 million distinct CDR3 sequences, about 35% seen only once; the top ten take about 11%. The CDR3 loop spans 16 amino acids. V gave up 3 bases and J gave up 2 bases, with 15 bases separating them. Germline V gene lookup returns CDR1 MRHNA and CDR2 SNTAGT. This clonotype was seen at least ten times. No antigen is known for it.

The source of this sequence is a woman in her 30s in good health. V usage is TRBV6-4 and J usage is TRBJ2-3, with D perhaps matching TRBD1 (7 bases). The sample taken for sequencing was blood. The CDR3 loop is CASSERDSSYTDTQYF. The CDR3 nucleotides read TGTGCCAGCAGTGAGCGGGACAGCTCTTACACAGATACGCAGTATTTT.